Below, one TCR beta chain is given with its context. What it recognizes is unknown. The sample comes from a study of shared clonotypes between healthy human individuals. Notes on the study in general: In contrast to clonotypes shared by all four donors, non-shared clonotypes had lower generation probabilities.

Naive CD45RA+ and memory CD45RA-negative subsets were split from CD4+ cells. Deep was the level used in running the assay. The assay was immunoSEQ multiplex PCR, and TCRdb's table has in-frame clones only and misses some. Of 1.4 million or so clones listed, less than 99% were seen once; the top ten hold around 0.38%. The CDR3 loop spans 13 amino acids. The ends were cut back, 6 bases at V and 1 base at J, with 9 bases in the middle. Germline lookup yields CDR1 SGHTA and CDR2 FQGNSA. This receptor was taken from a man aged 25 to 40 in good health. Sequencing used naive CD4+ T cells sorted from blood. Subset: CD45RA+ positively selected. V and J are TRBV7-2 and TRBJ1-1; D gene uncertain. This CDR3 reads CASSLIRNTEAFF. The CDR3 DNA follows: TGTGCCAGCAGTCTAATCAGGAACACTGAAGCTTTCTTT.